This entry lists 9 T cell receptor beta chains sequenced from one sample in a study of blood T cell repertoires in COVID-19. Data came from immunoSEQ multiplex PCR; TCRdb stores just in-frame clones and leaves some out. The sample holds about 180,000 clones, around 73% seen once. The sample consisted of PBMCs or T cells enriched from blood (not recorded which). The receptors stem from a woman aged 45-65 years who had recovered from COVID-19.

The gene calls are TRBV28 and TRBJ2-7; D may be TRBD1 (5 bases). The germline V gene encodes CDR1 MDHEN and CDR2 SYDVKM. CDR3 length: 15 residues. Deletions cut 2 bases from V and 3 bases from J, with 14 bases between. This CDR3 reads CASSLLPGIRYEQYF. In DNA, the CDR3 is TGTGCCAGCAGTTTACTGCCAGGGATTCGCTACGAGCAGTACTTC.

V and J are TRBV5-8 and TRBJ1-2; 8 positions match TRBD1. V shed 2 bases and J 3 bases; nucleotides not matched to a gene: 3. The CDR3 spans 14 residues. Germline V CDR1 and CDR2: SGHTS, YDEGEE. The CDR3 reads CASSLYRGDYGYTF. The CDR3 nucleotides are TGTGCCAGCAGCTTATACAGGGGGGACTATGGCTACACCTTC.

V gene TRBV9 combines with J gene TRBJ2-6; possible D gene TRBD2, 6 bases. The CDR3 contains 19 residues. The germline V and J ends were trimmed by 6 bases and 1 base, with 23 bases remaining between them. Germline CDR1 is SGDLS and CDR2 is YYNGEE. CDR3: CASKDPSGTGISGANVLTF. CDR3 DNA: TGTGCCAGCAAGGACCCGTCCGGGACTGGCATTTCTGGGGCCAACGTCCTGACTTTC.

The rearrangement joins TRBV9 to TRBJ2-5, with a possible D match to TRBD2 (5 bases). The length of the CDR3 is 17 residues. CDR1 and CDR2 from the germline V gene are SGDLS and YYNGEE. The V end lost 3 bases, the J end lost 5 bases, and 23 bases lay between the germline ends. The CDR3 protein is CASSGPFGPGVGETQYF. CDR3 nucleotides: TGTGCCAGCAGCGGACCATTCGGACCCGGGGTGGGGGAGACCCAGTACTTC.

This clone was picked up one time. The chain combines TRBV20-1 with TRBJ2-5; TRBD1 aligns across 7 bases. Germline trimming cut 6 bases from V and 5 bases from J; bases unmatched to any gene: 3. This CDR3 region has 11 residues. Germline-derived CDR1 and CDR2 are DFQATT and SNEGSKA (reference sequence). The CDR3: CSAIRGETQYF. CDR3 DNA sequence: TGCAGTGCAATCAGGGGGGAGACCCAGTACTTC.

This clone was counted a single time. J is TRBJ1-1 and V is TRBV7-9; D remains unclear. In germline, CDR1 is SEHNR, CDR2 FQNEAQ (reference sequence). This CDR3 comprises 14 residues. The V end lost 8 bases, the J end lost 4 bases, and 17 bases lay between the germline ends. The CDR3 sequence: CASWPAGLVTEAFF. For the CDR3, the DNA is TGTGCCAGCTGGCCGGCGGGCCTAGTCACTGAAGCTTTCTTT.

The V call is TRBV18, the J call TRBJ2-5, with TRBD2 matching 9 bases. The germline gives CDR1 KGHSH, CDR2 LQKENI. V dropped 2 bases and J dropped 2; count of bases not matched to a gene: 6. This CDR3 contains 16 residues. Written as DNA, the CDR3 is TGTGCCAGCTCACCAGTCGCTAGCGGGACACAAGAGACCCAGTACTTC. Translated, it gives CASSPVASGTQETQYF.

CDR3 bases: TGTGCCAGCAGAGCAGGGTTAGACTCTGGAAACACCATATATTTT. Its translation is CASRAGLDSGNTIYF. The J gene is TRBJ1-3, the V gene TRBV6-5; TRBD1 might be the D (5 bases). Germline V lookup: CDR1 MNHEY, CDR2 SVGAGI. The V end was cut by 6 bases, the J end by 0 bases, with 12 bases between. The CDR3 totals 15 residues.

Here the CDR3 reads CASSSQIGTGYSPLHF. The CDR3 DNA follows: TGTGCCAGCAGCTCCCAGATCGGGACAGGGTATTCACCCCTCCACTTT. The chain employs TRBV7-2 and TRBJ1-6, with TRBD1 matching over 9 bases. V gave up 4 bases and J gave up 8 bases; unmatched junction bases: 9. CDR3 length equals 16 residues. Germline-derived CDR1 and CDR2 are SGHTA and FQGNSA.